This TCR beta chain comes out of a study of metastatic and nonmetastatic thyroid tumors. Study conclusions and caveats: Significantly higher TCR beta diversity was reportedly seen in malignant thyroid tumors than benign nodules, in blood and tumor.

Comments on this clone: Its cognate antigen is unknown.

TCRdb re-analyzed the PCR reads using MiXCR. The data show approximately 7,600 clones, about 37% seen once. Not a single patient had been given any form of treatment at any point before undergoing thyroid surgery. V trimming: 8 bases; J trimming: 1 base; junction bases outside the gene matches: 7. The germline CDR1 and CDR2 sequences are MNHNS and SASEGT. This CDR3 has 16 residues. This receptor was obtained from a female donor with papillary thyroid cancer or a benign thyroid nodule (not recorded which). Some clones in this sample may be carry-over from other donors' samples. Sequenced: tumor tissue. V is TRBV6-1 and J is TRBJ2-2, with 10 bases identical to TRBD2. The CDR3 region is CASLQSGRENTGELFF. Here the CDR3 DNA reads TGTGCCAGCCTACAAAGCGGGAGGGAGAACACCGGGGAGCTGTTTTTT.